These T cell receptor beta chains were read from a single sample in a study of OX40 agonist ivuxolimab in advanced cancers. Method: immunoSEQ multiplex PCR; TCRdb's copy keeps in-frame clones and lacks some. The data show tens of thousands of clones, roughly 90% seen once. This specimen consisted of CD4+ or CD8+ T cells sorted from blood, obtained in a trial of the OX40 agonist ivuxolimab. Receptors originate from an adult with an advanced solid tumor such as melanoma, head and neck, liver or kidney cancer. Both conserved end residues are part of each CDR3. D genes are given only for firm matches. Clone size, where shown, is once, few, many, or a class for clones that have expanded.

>.|TRBJ2-2|TRBD1|TRBV5-6
TGTGCCAGCAGCCAGACAGGGGGCCCCACCGGGGAGCTGTTTTTT
CASSQTGGPTGELFF
>.|TRBJ2-1|TRBD2|TRBV7-8
TGTGCCAGCAGCCCCAGGATAGCGGGAGTAAAATACAATGAGCAGTTCTTC
CASSPRIAGVKYNEQFF
>once|TRBJ1-4|TRBD1|TRBV19
TGTGCCAGTAGGACAGGGTACGGATTGGAAAAACTGTTTTTT
CASRTGYGLEKLFF
>.|TRBJ1-1|.|TRBV29-1
TGCAGCGTTGACTATGGGGGGCGGCCTGAAGCTTTCTTT
CSVDYGGRPEAFF
>.|TRBJ2-1|TRBD2|TRBV7-6
TGTGCCAGCAGCCAACTAGCGGAGCTTACCTACAATGAGCAGTTCTTC
CASSQLAELTYNEQFF
>.|TRBJ1-1|.|TRBV9
TGTGCCAGCAGCGTAGAGGGTGCCACTGAAGCTTTCTTT
CASSVEGATEAFF
>.|TRBJ1-5|.|TRBV4-1
TGCGCCAGCAGCCAAGGCCGGGGAGGCAATCAGCCCCAGCATTTT
CASSQGRGGNQPQHF
>.|TRBJ2-5|.|TRBV6-5
TGTGCCAGCAGTAAATCCGGGACAAGAGAGACCCAGTACTTC
CASSKSGTRETQYF
>.|TRBJ2-5|TRBD2|TRBV6-1
TGTGCCAGCATGTTAGCGGGAGGTGAGACCCAGTACTTC
CASMLAGGETQYF
>.|TRBJ2-2|.|TRBV19
TGTGCCAGTAGTATAGCGACCGCTCGAGGGGAGCTGTTTTTT
CASSIATARGELFF
>.|TRBJ1-2|.|TRBV5-6
TGTGCCAGCAGCTTGGACGGGGCCCGCCCCACATGGTATGGCTACACCTTC
CASSLDGARPTWYGYTF
>.|TRBJ2-5|TRBD1|TRBV27
TGTGCCAGCAGTTTCCGGACAGGGCCAGGTTTGGGTTATCAGTACTTC
CASSFRTGPGLGYQYF
>once|TRBJ2-1|TRBD2|TRBV11-2
TGTGCCAGCAGCTTAGGGGGAGGGGCTTCCTACAATGAGCAGTTCTTC
CASSLGGGASYNEQFF
>once|TRBJ1-2|.|TRBV18
TGTGCCAGCTCACCAAATAAGTGGTCCCAGGGAGACGGCTACACCTTC
CASSPNKWSQGDGYTF
>.|TRBJ2-2|.|TRBV11-3
TGTGCCAGCAGCCCCGGGGGCTTAGTTACCGGGGAGCTGTTTTTT
CASSPGGLVTGELFF